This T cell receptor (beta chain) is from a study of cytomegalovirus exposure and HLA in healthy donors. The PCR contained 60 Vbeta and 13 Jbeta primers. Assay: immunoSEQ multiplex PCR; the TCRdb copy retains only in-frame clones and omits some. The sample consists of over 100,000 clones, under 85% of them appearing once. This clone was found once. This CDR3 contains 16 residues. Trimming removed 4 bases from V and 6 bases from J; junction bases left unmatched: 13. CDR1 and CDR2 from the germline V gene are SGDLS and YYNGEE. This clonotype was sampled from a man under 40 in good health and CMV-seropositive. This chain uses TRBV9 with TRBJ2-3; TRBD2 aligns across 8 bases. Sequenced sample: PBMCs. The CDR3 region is CASSPETPRGGDTQYF. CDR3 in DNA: TGTGCCAGCAGCCCCGAGACCCCTCGGGGGGGGGATACGCAGTATTTT.